The 9 T cell receptor beta chains below all came from one sample that was sequenced in a study of blood T cell repertoires in COVID-19. Method: immunoSEQ multiplex PCR; TCRdb's copy keeps in-frame clones and lacks some. The profile shows hundreds of thousands of clones, roughly 86% of them singletons. The specimen sequenced was PBMCs or T cells enriched from blood (not recorded which). Receptors were obtained from a woman in her 50s who had recovered from COVID-19.

V and J are TRBV29-1 and TRBJ2-7; 13 bases are shared with TRBD2. V gave up 7 bases and J gave up 2 bases; unmatched junction bases: 5. The CDR3 is 14 residues long. The V gene's germline CDR1 is SQVTM and CDR2 ANQGSEA. CDR3 nucleotides: TGCAGCGCACGGACTAGCGGGGGCCCCTACGAGCAGTACTTC. Translation: CSARTSGGPYEQYF.

The chain uses TRBV10-2 and TRBJ2-7; 9 bases are shared with TRBD2. CDR1 and CDR2 from the germline V gene are WSHSY and SAAADI. This CDR3 contains 14 residues. The trim removed 5 bases at V and 6 bases at J, leaving 8 bases unmatched. As DNA, the CDR3 is TGCGCCAGCAGTCCGGGACTAGCTTCGATCGAGCAGTACTTC. It is translated as CASSPGLASIEQYF.

The chain combines TRBV4-3 with TRBJ1-5; 7 bases match TRBD1. V was clipped by 0 bases and J by 5 bases; unmatched bases: 7. Germline V lookup: CDR1 LGHNA, CDR2 YSLEER. This CDR3 contains 16 residues. CDR3 sequence (DNA): TGCGCCAGCAGCCAAGATCACGTTCAGGGGGATCAGCCCCAGCATTTT. It codes for CASSQDHVQGDQPQHF.

This chain joins TRBV4-1 and TRBJ1-5; perhaps TRBD1 as D (6 bases). This CDR3 has 16 residues. Germline V lookup: CDR1 MGHRA, CDR2 YSYEKL. Trimming removed 4 bases at V and 3 bases at J, with 16 bases between. Written as DNA, the CDR3 is TGCGCCAGCAGCCGAGATCCCGGGACAACCAATCAGCCCCAGCATTTT. This codes for CASSRDPGTTNQPQHF.

Comment on this clone: This specimen includes other DNA sequences encoding the same CDR3. V gene TRBV12-3 or TRBV12-4 combines with J gene TRBJ1-1, with D possibly matching TRBD1 (5 bases). The length of the CDR3 is 13 residues. The ends were cut back, 4 bases at V and 2 bases at J, with 8 bases in the middle. CDR3 in amino acids: CASSSTVNTEAFF. The CDR3 DNA reads as TGTGCCAGCAGTTCGACAGTCAACACTGAAGCTTTCTTT.

The chain is built from TRBV4-1 and TRBJ2-2, with TRBD2 identical over 7 bases. From germline, CDR1 is MGHRA and CDR2 YSYEKL. V lost 0 bases to trimming and J lost 6 bases; unmatched junction nucleotides: 4. The CDR3 has 15 residues. The CDR3: CASSQDQGGPGELFF. The CDR3 DNA reads as TGCGCCAGCAGCCAAGATCAGGGAGGGCCCGGGGAGCTGTTTTTT.

The V call is TRBV19, the J call TRBJ1-3, with TRBD1 identical over 11 bases. CDR3 size: 15 residues. The germline CDR1 and CDR2 sequences are LNHDA and SQIVND (reference sequence). V gave up 9 bases and J gave up 0 bases; unmatched junction bases: 4. The CDR3 loop is CASGDRGNSGNTIYF. The CDR3 DNA sequence: TGTGCCAGCGGGGACAGGGGGAACTCTGGAAACACCATATATTTT. Based on the CDR3 plus reference TRBV19 and TRBJ1-3, the full variable domain is DGGITQSPKYLFRKEGQNVTLSCEQNLNHDAMYWYRQDPGQGLRLIYYSQIVNDFQKGDIAEGYSVSREKKESFPLTVTSAQKNPTAFYLCASGDRGNSGNTIYFGEGSWLTVV.

The chain uses TRBV6-2 or TRBV6-3 and TRBJ2-7; D is unclear. Germline lookup yields CDR1 MNHEY and CDR2 SVGEGT. The germline V and J ends were trimmed by 0 bases and 3 bases, with 12 bases remaining between them. The CDR3 is 15 residues long. In nucleotides, the CDR3 is TGTGCCAGCAGTTACTCTGTCGAGACGGGCTACGAGCAGTACTTC. It encodes CASSYSVETGYEQYF.

This chain connects TRBV7-6 to TRBJ1-1; perhaps TRBD1 as D (5 bases). The V end was cut by 2 bases, the J end by 5 bases, with 15 bases between. From germline, CDR1 is SGHVS and CDR2 FNYEAQ. This CDR3 has 15 residues. The CDR3: CASSLTTAQRTEAFF. The CDR3 bases are TGTGCCAGCAGCTTAACGACAGCCCAGAGGACTGAAGCTTTCTTT. The variable domain in full, completed from reference TRBV7-6 and TRBJ1-1, reads GAGVSQSPRYKVTKRGQDVALRCDPISGHVSLYWYRQALGQGPEFLTYFNYEAQQDKSGLPNDRFSAERPEGSISTLTIQRTEQRDSAMYRCASSLTTAQRTEAFFGQGTRLTVV.